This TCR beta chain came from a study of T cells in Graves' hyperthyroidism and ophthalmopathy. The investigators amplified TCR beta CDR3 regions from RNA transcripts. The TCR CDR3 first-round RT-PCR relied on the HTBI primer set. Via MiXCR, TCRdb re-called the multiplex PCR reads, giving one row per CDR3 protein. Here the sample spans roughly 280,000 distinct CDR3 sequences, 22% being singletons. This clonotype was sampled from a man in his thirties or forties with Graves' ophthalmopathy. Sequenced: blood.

Here the CDR3 DNA reads TGTGCCAGCTCACAGGATAATGAAAAACTGTTTTTT. It codes for CASSQDNEKLFF. The V and J genes are TRBV18 and TRBJ1-4; D gene ambiguous. The germline V and J ends were trimmed by 4 bases and 4 bases, with 4 bases remaining between them. The CDR3 has 12 amino acids. Germline CDR1 is KGHSH and CDR2 is LQKENI.